This T cell receptor beta chain derives from a study of blood T cell repertoires in COVID-19. Trimming took 5 bases from V and 0 from J, leaving 10 bases between them. Germline V gives CDR1 LNHDA, CDR2 SQIVND (reference sequence). The CDR3 runs 15 residues. Clones were read by immunoSEQ multiplex PCR, and TCRdb kept only the in-frame ones, dropping some. The sample yields around 100,000 clones, over 75% seen once. The specimen sequenced was peripheral blood. The chain uses TRBV19 and TRBJ1-4; TRBD1 might be the D (6 bases). This clonotype originated in a human donor in a cohort sampled during active or convalescent COVID-19. The CDR3 protein is CASSLQGATNEKLFF. DNA of the CDR3: TGTGCCAGTAGTTTACAGGGCGCAACTAATGAAAAACTGTTTTTT.